A single T cell receptor beta chain is shown here with its context. These data come from a study of Graves' ophthalmopathy and Graves' hyperthyroidism. The authors amplified TCR beta CDR3 regions from RNA transcripts. The first-round RT-PCR employed HTBI primers together with the Qiagen OneStep RT-PCR kit. A multiplex PCR was then performed as the second round. Via MiXCR, TCRdb re-called the multiplex PCR reads, giving one row per CDR3 protein. The data hold 500,000 to 600,000 distinct CDR3 sequences, with roughly 39% observed a single time. Excluded: other autoimmune disease, uncontrolled infection, pregnancy or lactation. Diagnosis was based on clinical symptoms, serum thyroxine, TRAb, thyroid ultrasound and orbital computed tomography. The CDR3 is made up of 14 amino acids. Germline V gene data show CDR1 as MNHNY and CDR2 as SVGAGI (reference sequence). Trimming took 4 bases from V and 4 from J, leaving 13 bases between them.

The chain carries TRBV6-6 and TRBJ1-2; D is perhaps TRBD1 (5 bases). Sequencing used peripheral blood or thyroid tissue (not recorded which). The receptor's source is an adult man with Graves' hyperthyroidism. CDR3 amino acids: CASSLSGRGYGYTF. The CDR3, as DNA: TGTGCCAGCAGTTTATCGGGGAGGGGCTATGGCTACACCTTC.